This T cell receptor beta chain was captured in a study of shared clonotypes between healthy human individuals. At the level of the study: CD4 naive and memory got three plates each, CD8 naive two, CD8 memory one. The study, taken as a whole, reports: The small donor group covered limited genetic and exposure diversity.

CD8 cells regarded as naive lacked CD45RO, were positively chosen for CCR7, and omitted terminally differentiated effector memory CD45RA+ cells. Worth noting for this clone: Its specificity is unknown.

V shed 4 bases and J shed 3 bases, with 16 bases lying between them. Germline lookup yields CDR1 SGHNT and CDR2 YYREEE (reference sequence). This CDR3 is 15 amino acids long. This table comes from immunoSEQ multiplex PCR, and its TCRdb copy is limited to in-frame clones, with some not included. The repertoire holds about 550,000 clones, with roughly 95% as singletons. The sequence was obtained from a woman aged 25 to 39 in good health. The chain links TRBV5-4 to TRBJ2-5, with D possibly being TRBD2 (6 bases). The sample comprised naive CD8+ T cells sorted from blood. In DNA, the CDR3 is TGTGCCAGCAGCCCAGTGGACGGGAGCGAAGAGACCCAGTACTTC. Translation: CASSPVDGSEETQYF.